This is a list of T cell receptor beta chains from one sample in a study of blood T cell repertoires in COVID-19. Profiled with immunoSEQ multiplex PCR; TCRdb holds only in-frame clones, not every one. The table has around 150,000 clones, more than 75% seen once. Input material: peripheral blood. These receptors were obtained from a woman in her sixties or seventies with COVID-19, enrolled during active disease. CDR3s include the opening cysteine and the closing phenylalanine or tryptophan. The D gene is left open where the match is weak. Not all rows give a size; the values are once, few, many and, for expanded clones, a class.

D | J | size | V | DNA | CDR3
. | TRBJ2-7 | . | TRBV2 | TGTGCCAGCAGTCGACAGTATACTTACGAGCAGTACTTC | CASSRQYTYEQYF
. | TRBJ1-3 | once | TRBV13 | TGTGCCAGCAGCTTGCGCTGGTTTGGAAACACCATATATTTT | CASSLRWFGNTIYF
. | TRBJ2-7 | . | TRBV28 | TGTGCCAGCAGTCCCCCTAGCTGGGACGAGCAGTACTTC | CASSPPSWDEQYF
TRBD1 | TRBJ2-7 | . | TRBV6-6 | TGTGCCAGCAGTCAACCGACAGGGGGGACCTACGAGCAGTACTTC | CASSQPTGGTYEQYF
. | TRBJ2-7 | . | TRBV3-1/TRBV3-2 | TGTGCCAGCAGCCAGACTTCCGGGGGGCACTACGAGCAGTACTTC | CASSQTSGGHYEQYF
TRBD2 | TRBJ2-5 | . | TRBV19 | TGTGCCAGTAGTATACTATCTAGCGGGGGAGGCGGGACCCAGTACTTC | CASSILSSGGGGTQYF
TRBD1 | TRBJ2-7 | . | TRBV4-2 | TGTGCCAGCAGCCAAGAGACAGGGTACGAGCAGTACTTC | CASSQETGYEQYF
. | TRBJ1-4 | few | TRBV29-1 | TGCAGCGTCCAAAAGGGGTTTGCTAATGAAAAACTGTTTTTT | CSVQKGFANEKLFF
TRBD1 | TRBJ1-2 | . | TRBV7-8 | TGTGCCAGCAGCGAACAGGGGGACTATGGCTACACCTTC | CASSEQGDYGYTF
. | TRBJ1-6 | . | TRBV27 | TGTGCCAGCAGTTTCGAGGGTCAGGGGCATTCACCCCTCCACTTT | CASSFEGQGHSPLHF
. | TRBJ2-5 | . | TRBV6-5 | TGTGCCAGCAGTTTCCATGAGACCCAGTACTTC | CASSFHETQYF
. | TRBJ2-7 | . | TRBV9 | TGTGCCAGCAGCCTTCTGGACAACTCCTACGAGCAGTACTTC | CASSLLDNSYEQYF
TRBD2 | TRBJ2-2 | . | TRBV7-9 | TGTGCCAGCAGCCCCGGGACTAGCCTCGCTATGATCGGGGAGCTGTTTTTT | CASSPGTSLAMIGELFF
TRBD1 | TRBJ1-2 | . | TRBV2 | TGTGCCAGCACCGACGAGGGACAGAGATCATATGGCTACACCTTC | CASTDEGQRSYGYTF
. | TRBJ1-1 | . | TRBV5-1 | TGCGCCAGCAGCTTAAGTGGACAGAATCTGAACACTGAAGCTTTCTTT | CASSLSGQNLNTEAFF
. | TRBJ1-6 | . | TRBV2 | TGTGCCAGCAGAACCGGGACAAATAATTCACCCCTCCACTTT | CASRTGTNNSPLHF
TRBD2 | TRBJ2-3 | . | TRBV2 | TGTGCCAGCGGGCTAGCGGGGACCACAGATACGCAGTATTTT | CASGLAGTTDTQYF
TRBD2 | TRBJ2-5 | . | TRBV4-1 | TGCGCCAGCAGCGATAGCGGGGGGGCAGGAGAGACCCAGTACTTC | CASSDSGGAGETQYF